These 23 T cell receptor beta chains originate from one sample sequenced in a study of control samples from healthy donors and cancer patients. Some clones are missing from TCRdb's copy, which holds only in-frame ones; the method was immunoSEQ multiplex PCR. The data contain approximately 6,600 clones, over 60% of them singletons. The sample comprised formalin-fixed, paraffin-embedded tissue. These receptor sequences come from a male donor with melanoma.

Of note for this clone: The identical CDR3 is also encoded by other nucleotide sequences in the sample. The CDR3 nucleotides are TGTGCCAGCAGCTTCTTAGCCCACGAGCAGTACTTC. Translating gives CASSFLAHEQYF. This rearrangement joins TRBV7-9 to TRBJ2-7; D unclear. V lost 3 bases, J lost 5 bases, and 8 bases lay in between. The CDR3 contains 12 residues. In germline, CDR1 is SEHNR, CDR2 FQNEAQ (reference sequence). The variable domain in full, completed from reference TRBV7-9 and TRBJ2-7, reads DTGVSQNPRHKITKRGQNVTFRCDPISEHNRLYWYRQTLGQGPEFLTYFQNEAQLEKSRLLSDRFSAERPKGSFSTLEIQRTEQGDSAMYLCASSFLAHEQYFGPGTRLTVT.

Of note for this clone: Just one base apart from a much larger clone, this may be a read error. The chain recombines TRBV7-3 with TRBJ2-2, with D possibly being TRBD1 (5 bases). The V gene's germline CDR1 is SGHTA and CDR2 FQGTGA. CDR3 length equals 17 residues. V lost 5 bases to trimming and J lost 2 bases, with 18 bases between them. CDR3 in DNA: TGTGCCAGCAGCCAGTCCCACAGGACCAGAAACACCGGGGAGCTGTTTTTT. The encoded protein is CASSQSHRTRNTGELFF.

Here the CDR3 reads CASSLRTPRNTEAFF. The DNA for the CDR3 is TGTGCCAGCTCACTAAGGACCCCGAGGAACACTGAAGCTTTCTTT. This sequence joins TRBV18 and TRBJ1-1; D is undetermined. Germline CDR1 KGHSH, CDR2 LQKENI. The V end was cut by 4 bases, the J end by 1 base, with 13 bases between. This CDR3 spans 15 amino acids.

The chain employs TRBV11-2 and TRBJ2-7; 8 nucleotides agree with TRBD2. The CDR3 totals 14 residues. Trimming took 3 bases from V and 5 from J; bases not matched to a gene: 6. CDR1 is SGHAT and CDR2 is FQNNGV in the germline V gene. Here the CDR3 DNA reads TGTGCCAGCAGCTTGTCCGGGAGGGCCGACGAGCAGTACTTC. The encoded protein is CASSLSGRADEQYF.

This clone was counted between two and nine times. The gene calls are TRBV6-5 and TRBJ2-7, with D perhaps matching TRBD2 (5 bases). V was shortened by 2 bases and J by 2 bases, with 13 bases between the two germline ends. Germline CDR1 and CDR2: MNHEY and SVGAGI. This CDR3 region has 15 residues. CDR3 residues: CASSYAGLLTYEQYF. The CDR3 coding sequence is TGTGCCAGCAGTTACGCCGGACTCTTGACCTACGAGCAGTACTTC.

The chain links TRBV5-1 to TRBJ2-3; perhaps TRBD2 as D (6 bases). Germline V gene lookup returns CDR1 SGHRS and CDR2 YFSETQ. CDR3 length equals 13 residues. V shed 10 bases and J shed 2 bases, with 14 bases lying between them. CDR3 in amino acids: CAGRQDFTDTQYF. CDR3 nucleotides: TGCGCCGGGAGGCAGGATTTCACAGATACGCAGTATTTT.

This clone was recorded only once. The genes are TRBV5-6 and TRBJ2-4, with TRBD2 as a possible D gene (6 bases). The CDR3 consists of 13 residues. From germline, CDR1 is SGHDT and CDR2 YYEEEE. V was clipped by 4 bases and J by 10 bases, with 15 bases between them. CDR3 sequence: CASSPGLSTIQYF. The CDR3 DNA reads as TGTGCCAGCAGCCCGGGACTGTCAACGATTCAGTACTTC.

The chain recombines TRBV3-1 (or the pseudogene TRBV3-2) with TRBJ2-7; 12 bases map to TRBD2. Trimming cost V 0 bases and J 3 bases; bases outside gene matches: 12. The CDR3 totals 19 residues. The V gene's germline CDR1 is LGHDT and CDR2 YNNKEL (reference sequence). The CDR3 DNA follows: TGTGCCAGCAGCCAAGATGGGAAGAGGGCTAGCGGGAGGGTCTACGAGCAGTACTTC. This codes for CASSQDGKRASGRVYEQYF.

For the CDR3, the DNA is TGTGCCAGCAGTCGGGGCGGGGGGAGAAGCAATCAGCCCCAGCATTTT. Protein: CASSRGGGRSNQPQHF. The chain is built from TRBV28 and TRBJ1-5; the D gene is possibly TRBD1 (5 bases). The CDR3 runs 16 residues. Germline V gene sequence: CDR1 MDHEN, CDR2 SYDVKM. Trimming pared 5 bases from V and 1 base from J, leaving 15 bases between.

The V gene is TRBV29-1, the J gene TRBJ2-1, with D perhaps matching TRBD2 (5 bases). The V end lost 8 bases, the J end lost 8 bases, and 13 bases lay between the germline ends. The length of the CDR3 is 11 residues. Germline assignment: CDR1 SQVTM and CDR2 ANQGSEA. Here the CDR3 reads CSTRTEDEQFF. CDR3 DNA: TGCAGCACCCGGACTGAGGATGAGCAGTTCTTC.

The chain combines TRBV7-2 with TRBJ2-7; D might be TRBD2 (7 bases). Trimming took 2 bases from V and 4 from J, leaving 9 bases between them. The CDR3 length is 13 residues. Per germline, CDR1 SGHTA and CDR2 FQGNSA. The CDR3 is CASSLRGGYEQYF. In DNA, the CDR3 is TGTGCCAGCAGCTTAAGGGGGGGATACGAGCAGTACTTC.

The V gene is TRBV6-5, the J gene TRBJ2-5; a weak D match, TRBD2 (6 bases). Germline CDR1 reads MNHEY; CDR2 reads SVGAGI. Between the trimmed V and J ends, which lost 6 bases and 0 bases, there was a span of 11 bases. CDR3 length: 14 amino acids. In nucleotides, the CDR3 is TGTGCCAGCAGATTCCGGGGGTACCAAGAGACCCAGTACTTC. This translates into CASRFRGYQETQYF.

The V gene is TRBV10-3, the J gene TRBJ2-2, with D perhaps given as TRBD1 or TRBD2 (6 bases each). Germline loops: CDR1 ENHRY, CDR2 SYGVKD. The ends were cut back, 0 bases at V and 3 bases at J, with 14 bases in the middle. CDR3 size: 17 residues. This chain's CDR3 is CAISESRTKGDTGELFF. CDR3 nucleotides: TGTGCCATCAGTGAGTCTAGGACTAAGGGGGACACCGGGGAGCTGTTTTTT.

In its sample, this clone was seen a few times. The chain recombines TRBV5-5 with TRBJ2-1, with 8 bases fitting TRBD2. The CDR3 has 14 amino acids. Germline-derived CDR1 and CDR2 are SGHKS and YYEKEE (reference sequence). Losses at the gene ends were 4 bases for V and 7 bases for J; bases not matched to a gene: 7. CDR3 in DNA: TGTGCCAGCAGCCTGGCGGGGGGCGGGAATGAGCAGTTCTTC. It is translated as CASSLAGGGNEQFF.

This clone has a handful of counts. The chain combines TRBV5-1 with TRBJ2-5, with 8 positions matching TRBD1. J was trimmed by 4 bases and V by 4 bases; bases with no gene match: 3. The V gene's germline CDR1 is SGHRS and CDR2 YFSETQ. The CDR3 sequence is 13 residues long. The DNA for the CDR3 is TGCGCCAGCAGCGGACAGGGAAGAGAGACCCAGTACTTC. Amino acid sequence: CASSGQGRETQYF.

This clone was observed a few times. This chain uses TRBV7-8 with TRBJ2-7, with 7 bases lining up with TRBD1. Germline V gene sequence: CDR1 SGHVS, CDR2 FQNEAQ. V was pared by 2 bases and J by 2 bases, with 3 bases of the junction left unmatched. The CDR3 consists of 14 residues. CDR3 sequence reads: CASSLRDSTYEQYF. DNA of the CDR3: TGTGCCAGCAGCTTACGGGACAGTACCTACGAGCAGTACTTC.

This chain connects TRBV2 to TRBJ2-5, with TRBD2 matching 9 bases. From germline, CDR1 is SNHLY and CDR2 FYNNEI. The CDR3 totals 16 residues. Trimming cost V 3 bases and J 4 bases; bases outside gene matches: 9. For the CDR3, the DNA is TGTGCCAGCAGTGAGCCTTTTAGCGGGAGACCAGAGACCCAGTACTTC. This encodes CASSEPFSGRPETQYF.

The chain couples TRBV10-3 to TRBJ2-5; D remains unclear. Germline V gene sequence: CDR1 ENHRY, CDR2 SYGVKD. The V gene lost 0 bases and the J gene lost 5 bases, with 4 bases spanning the gap. This CDR3 comprises 12 residues. The CDR3: CAISESVETQYF. As DNA, the CDR3 is TGTGCCATCAGTGAGTCGGTGGAGACCCAGTACTTC.

V and J are TRBV28 and TRBJ1-4, with a possible D match to TRBD1 (5 bases). The V end lost 7 bases, the J end lost 8 bases, and 14 bases lay between the germline ends. Germline CDR1 reads MDHEN; CDR2 reads SYDVKM. This CDR3 region has 13 residues. CDR3 coding DNA: TGTGCCAGCAAACGGCAGGGAGAGGAAAAACTGTTTTTT. It codes for CASKRQGEEKLFF.

The chain carries TRBV15 and TRBJ2-5, with no clear D. This CDR3 region has 16 residues. Germline assignment: CDR1 LNHNV and CDR2 YYDKDF (reference sequence). Trimming took 0 bases from V and 5 from J, leaving 16 bases between them. CDR3 residues: CATSRDQVVRVETQYF. DNA of the CDR3: TGTGCCACCAGCAGAGATCAGGTAGTGCGCGTGGAGACCCAGTACTTC.

With respect to this clone: Other DNA variants within this sample encode the same CDR3. The CDR3 nucleotides read TGTGCCAGCAGTGAAGCTAGGGGACAGCCCCAGCATTTT. Translation: CASSEARGQPQHF. V is TRBV6-1 and J is TRBJ1-5; a possible D gene is TRBD1 (5 bases). Germline V gene data show CDR1 as MNHNS and CDR2 as SASEGT. V lost 0 bases and J 7 bases, leaving 7 bases between the germline ends. The length of the CDR3 is 13 residues.

V gene TRBV28 combines with J gene TRBJ1-6; 8 bases agree with TRBD1. Germline V gives CDR1 MDHEN, CDR2 SYDVKM. J gave up 10 bases and V 6 bases, and 5 bases lay outside the gene matches. The CDR3 is 13 amino acids. CDR3 nucleotides: TGTGCCAGCAGCCGCAGGGGGCTGTCACCCCTCCACTTT. Its translation is CASSRRGLSPLHF.

This clone was picked up one time. J is TRBJ2-7 and V is TRBV7-2, with D uncertain. There are 13 residues in the CDR3. V shed 5 bases and J shed 3 bases, with 11 bases lying between them. CDR1 is SGHTA, CDR2 FQGNSA, per germline. In DNA form, the CDR3 reads TGTGCCAGCAGCCCCGACGGATTCTACGAGCAGTACTTC. It codes for CASSPDGFYEQYF.